This TCR beta chain emerged from a study of blood T cell repertoires in COVID-19. The data were produced by immunoSEQ multiplex PCR, yet TCRdb's version contains in-frame clones alone and is incomplete. Of fewer than 300,000 clones listed, 90% are singletons. Germline V lookup: CDR1 SGHAT, CDR2 FQNNGV. The germline V and J ends were trimmed by 6 bases and 9 bases, with 12 bases remaining between them. The CDR3 runs 13 residues. Sequencing input: PBMCs or T cells enriched from blood (not recorded which). This TCR was sampled from a woman under 40 who had recovered from COVID-19. The rearrangement uses TRBV11-2 and TRBJ1-6; D ambiguous. This CDR3 reads CASRPGYGSPLHF. The CDR3 region has the DNA TGTGCCAGCAGACCCGGGTATGGTTCACCCCTCCACTTT.